These T cell receptor beta chains were read from a single sample in a study of tumor and adjacent non-tumor tissue in lung cancer. MiXCR, run by TCRdb on the multiplex PCR reads, gives a single entry per CDR3 protein. This table has roughly 120,000 distinct CDR3 sequences, about 63% appearing once. Sample: distant non-tumor lung tissue. These receptors were collected from a man aged 60 to 69 with non-small cell lung cancer. The CDR3 runs from the conserved cysteine through the conserved F or W. A D gene is named only where the DNA matches it firmly. Size values are once, few and many counts, or a class for expanded clones, and some rows have none.

J,D,V,size,CDR3,DNA
TRBJ2-7,.,TRBV6-2/TRBV6-3,many,CASSYDVTSRYEQYF,TGTGCCAGCAGTTACGATGTTACCAGTCGCTACGAGCAGTACTTC
TRBJ2-5,.,TRBV20-1,few,CSAPVDSRETQYF,TGCAGTGCCCCGGTCGATAGCAGGGAGACCCAGTACTTC
TRBJ1-1,.,TRBV29-1,.,CSRSNSETEAFF,TGCAGCAGATCTAATTCGGAGACTGAAGCTTTCTTT
TRBJ2-7,.,TRBV10-3,.,CAISPEGREQYF,TGTGCCATCAGTCCCGAGGGACGTGAGCAGTACTTC
TRBJ2-6,TRBD2,TRBV29-1,.,CGVFWTSGRAGVNVLTF,TGCGGCGTTTTTTGGACTAGCGGGAGGGCTGGGGTCAACGTCCTGACTTTC
TRBJ2-2,.,TRBV7-8,.,CASSLGLHTGELFF,TGTGCCAGCAGCTTAGGTCTACACACCGGGGAGCTGTTTTTT
TRBJ2-1,.,TRBV29-1,.,CNVEGSFLSYNELFF,TGCAACGTTGAAGGGTCTTTCCTCTCCTACAATGAGCTGTTCTTC
TRBJ2-3,TRBD1,TRBV6-5,many,CASSSFTGQGGADTQYF,TGTGCCAGCAGTTCCTTCACGGGACAGGGAGGAGCAGATACGCAGTATTTT
TRBJ2-7,.,TRBV2,.,CASSELTLLEQYF,TGTGCCAGCAGTGAATTGACACTCCTCGAGCAGTACTTC
TRBJ2-5,.,TRBV10-2,.,CDSRPGSSQETQYF,TGCGACAGCAGGCCCGGTAGCTCCCAAGAGACCCAGTACTTC
TRBJ2-1,.,TRBV9,few,CASSRGLGSYNEQFF,TGTGCCAGCAGCAGGGGGTTGGGCTCCTACAATGAGCAGTTCTTC
TRBJ2-1,TRBD2,TRBV6-1,.,CASNYGGTSGSDEQFF,TGTGCCAGCAATTACGGGGGGACTAGCGGGAGCGATGAGCAGTTCTTC
TRBJ1-2,TRBD1,TRBV12-3/TRBV12-4,.,CASSLQGGNYGYTF,TGTGCCAGCAGTTTACAGGGGGGGAACTATGGCTACACCTTC
TRBJ2-3,.,TRBV4-3,once,CASSQGVSASTDTQYF,TGCGCCAGCAGCCAAGGAGTGAGCGCTAGCACAGATACGCAGTATTTT